The source of this TCR beta chain is a study of blood T cell repertoires in COVID-19. TCRdb's copy holds only in-frame clones and misses some; the assay was immunoSEQ multiplex PCR. Of about 46,000 clones in the sample, about nine tenths were seen once. V lost 7 bases, J lost 2 bases, and 9 bases lay in between. Germline V gene sequence: CDR1 SGHRS, CDR2 YFSETQ. This CDR3 contains 13 residues. The genes are TRBV5-1 and TRBJ2-2; the D is unclear. Input material: peripheral blood. The sequence derives from a man between 60 and 75 years old with active or convalescent COVID-19. The CDR3 loop reads CASAQTNTGELFF. The CDR3 DNA reads TGCGCCAGCGCACAGACCAACACCGGGGAGCTGTTTTTT.